Sequencing of this T cell receptor beta chain was carried out in a study of cytomegalovirus exposure and HLA in healthy donors. Study results and limitations: Most of the CMV-associated TCR beta chains (in a later analysis) appeared to be HLA-restricted. TCR association rates varied by HLA locus in a later analysis, with DRB1 highest and HLA-C lowest.

13 Jbeta primers and 60 Vbeta primers were used for the PCR. Sequencing used immunoSEQ multiplex PCR; TCRdb keeps in-frame clones, though not all of them. The sample has about 79,000 clones, around three quarters seen once; the top ten hold 8.2%. The CDR3 runs to 15 residues. Looked up from germline, CDR1 is SSHAT and CDR2 is FNYEAQ (reference sequence). As concerns this clone: The antigen is unknown. A read error may account for a junction end that differs from germline.

The sequencing input was PBMCs. The receptor comes from a man aged 60 to 75 in good health and CMV-seronegative. This sequence joins TRBV7-7 and TRBJ2-2; D uncertain. CDR3 sequence (DNA): TGTGCTAGCAGCTTAGGAGTCCCGAACACCGGGGAGCTGTTTTTT. This encodes CASSLGVPNTGELFF.